This record looks at one TCR beta chain sequence and its context. The sample holds a few counts of this clonotype. There is no known antigen for this receptor. No clone much larger than this one lies a single base away; base qualities are absent. The data originate from a study of T cell repertoires in cytomegalovirus infection (dated by TCRdb to about 2019). A note on the overall study: Donor HLA type was relevant to the analysis, because carriage of CMV infection together with the matching HLA type was indicated by public TCR beta signatures. The paper as a whole reports these results and caveats: In the ex vivo response, HLA-C-restricted CMV-specific TCR beta clonotypes were dominant, and in two of eight donors the single most frequent clonotype came from this HLA-C-restricted group. In both this cohort and an independent roughly 350-donor cohort, the cumulative frequency of public TCR beta family members distinguished carriers of CMV infection plus the relevant HLA type.

The sequencing machine was an Illumina HiSeq 1500. TCRdb ran its own pipeline on the public reads, namely fastp trimming at Q25 and MiXCR clone calling, and kept in-frame beta chains. One record per CDR3 amino acid sequence lists the most common genes and DNA. The sample has around 530,000 distinct CDR3 sequences on record, around 27% of them singletons. Of the sample, roughly 13% is held by the ten largest clones. The sequence came from a human donor in good health (CMV status not recorded). Some clones in this sample may be carry-over from other donors' samples. What was sequenced was PBMCs.

The DNA sequence is as follows: TGCAGTGCGTTTGGACAGGGCAATCAGCCCCAGCATTTT. The resulting protein is CSAFGQGNQPQHF. The chain employs TRBV20-1 and TRBJ1-5; the junction holds 7 bases that match TRBD1. V ends up 6 bases short and J 2 bases short, with an unmatched junction base count of 4. The CDR3 runs 13 residues from the cysteine to the phenylalanine. Only the CDR3 portion is preserved as DNA: 39 bases, with reading frame beginning at the first base. For CDR1 and CDR2, the germline V gene (reference sequence) lists DFQATT and SNEGSKA.